This T cell receptor (beta chain) is drawn from a study of T-cell memory formation after mild COVID-19. Study results and caveats: What remained unconfirmed was the SARS-CoV-2 specificity of second-wave clones peaking on day 37. Shrinking CD4+ clones resided mostly in CM and EM, and CD8+ ones in EMRA.

cDNA libraries for TCR alpha and TCR beta, carrying sample barcodes and UMIs, came from 5'RACE with constant-segment primers. TCRdb re-called the 5' RACE reads through MiXCR, storing one row per CDR3 protein. Of 25,000 to 30,000 distinct CDR3 sequences listed, 16% are singletons. Germline loops: CDR1 MGHRA, CDR2 YSYEKL. The CDR3 has 14 amino acids. Trimming took 1 base from V and 6 from J, leaving 10 bases between them. For this clonotype: Its antigen is undetermined.

V is TRBV4-1 and J is TRBJ2-1; the D is unclear. This receptor was identified in an adult who had mild COVID-19 (a few samples of this study predate the infection). Cell type and time point are not known. Specimen: PBMCs or a T cell subset sorted from them (not recorded which). Written as DNA, the CDR3 is TGCGCCAGCAGCCAAGGACTTCTGGGCAATGAGCAGTTCTTC. Its translation: CASSQGLLGNEQFF.